This TCR beta chain derives from a study of cytomegalovirus exposure and HLA in healthy donors. For the study at large: Findings of an earlier analysis included 110 million or so unique TCR beta sequences from some 180 million T cells. Among approximately 400 genotyped donors, more than 65% fell in the Caucasian-associated ancestry cluster.

V shed 4 bases, J shed 4 bases, and the junction held 12 bases outside the gene matches. Looked up from germline, CDR1 is SGHRS and CDR2 is YFSETQ. CDR3 size: 16 residues. As to this clone: Its specificity is unknown.

A multiplex PCR was run with 60 Vbeta primers and 13 Jbeta primers. This table comes from immunoSEQ multiplex PCR, and its TCRdb copy is limited to in-frame clones, with some not included. The repertoire holds hundreds of thousands of clones, about 90% seen once, with approximately 2% in the top ten. Whole-study findings and limits: On later analysis, the bulk of CMV-associated TCR beta chains appeared to be HLA-restricted. TCR beta sequences reportedly predicted most subjects' HLA-A and HLA-B alleles accurately.

The TCR sequence derives from a young woman in good health and CMV-seronegative. The V gene is TRBV5-1, the J gene TRBJ1-2; 8 nucleotides line up with TRBD1. Input material: PBMCs. CDR3 protein: CASSQASAGGIYGYTF. The CDR3 bases are TGCGCCAGCAGCCAAGCGAGCGCAGGGGGCATCTATGGCTACACCTTC.